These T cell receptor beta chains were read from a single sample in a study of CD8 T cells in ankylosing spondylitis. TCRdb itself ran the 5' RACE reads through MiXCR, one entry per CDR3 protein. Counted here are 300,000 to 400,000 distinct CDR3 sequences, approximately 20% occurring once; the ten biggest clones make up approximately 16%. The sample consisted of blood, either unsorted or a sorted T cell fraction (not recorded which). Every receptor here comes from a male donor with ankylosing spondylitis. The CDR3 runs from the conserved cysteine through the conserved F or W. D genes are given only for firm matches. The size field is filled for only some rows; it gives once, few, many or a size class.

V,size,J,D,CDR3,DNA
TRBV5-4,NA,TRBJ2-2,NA,CASSLMGRGSGELFF,TGTGCCAGCAGCTTGATGGGGCGGGGAAGCGGGGAGCTGTTTTTT
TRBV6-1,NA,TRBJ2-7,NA,CASASVALSYEQYF,TGTGCCAGCGCCTCGGTAGCCTTATCCTACGAGCAGTACTTC
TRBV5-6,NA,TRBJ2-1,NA,CASSLHHEQFF,TGTGCCAGCAGCCTTCACCATGAGCAGTTCTTC
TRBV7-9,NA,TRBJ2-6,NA,CASSPEGAGANVLTF,TGTGCCAGCAGCCCCGAGGGAGCCGGGGCCAACGTCCTGACTTTC
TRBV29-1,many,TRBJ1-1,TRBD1,CSGETGTETEAFF,TGCAGCGGTGAAACCGGGACAGAAACTGAAGCTTTCTTT
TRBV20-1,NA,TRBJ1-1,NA,CSASLGRGTEAFF,TGCAGTGCTAGCCTGGGGAGGGGCACTGAAGCTTTCTTT
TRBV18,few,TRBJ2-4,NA,CASSPGQAAKNIQYF,TGTGCCAGCTCCCCTGGTCAGGCAGCCAAAAACATTCAGTACTTC
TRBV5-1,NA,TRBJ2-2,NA,CASSLDSPTTGELFF,TGCGCCAGCAGCTTGGATTCGCCTACCACCGGGGAGCTGTTTTTT
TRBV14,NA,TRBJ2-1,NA,CASSPLGATNDEQFF,TGTGCCAGCAGCCCCTTAGGGGCTACAAACGATGAGCAGTTCTTC
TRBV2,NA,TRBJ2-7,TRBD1,CASSDGRGNYEQYF,TGTGCCAGCAGTGATGGCAGGGGGAATTACGAGCAGTACTTC
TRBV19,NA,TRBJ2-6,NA,CASSSPGISGANVLTF,TGTGCCAGTAGTTCCCCGGGGATCTCTGGGGCCAACGTCCTGACTTTC
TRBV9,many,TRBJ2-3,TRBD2,CASSATSGSPDTQYF,TGTGCCAGCAGCGCGACTAGCGGGTCGCCAGATACGCAGTATTTT
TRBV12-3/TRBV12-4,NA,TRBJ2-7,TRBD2,CASSSLAGAYEQYF,TGTGCCAGCAGTTCCCTGGCGGGAGCTTACGAGCAGTACTTC
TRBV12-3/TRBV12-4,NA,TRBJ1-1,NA,CASRPSNPPGLKAFF,TGTGCCAGCAGACCATCCAACCCGCCGGGACTAAAAGCTTTCTTT
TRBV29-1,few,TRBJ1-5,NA,CSVDVGGDQPQHF,TGCAGCGTTGATGTGGGTGGGGATCAGCCCCAGCATTTT
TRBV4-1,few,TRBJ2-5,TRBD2,CASSQEGLAIATQYF,TGCGCCAGCAGCCAAGAAGGACTAGCGATTGCGACCCAGTACTTC
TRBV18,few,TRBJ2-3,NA,CASSPDRAFPSTDTQYF,TGTGCCAGCTCACCCGACCGGGCTTTTCCTAGCACAGATACGCAGTATTTT
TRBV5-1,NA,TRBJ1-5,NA,CASSLDSDQPQHF,TGCGCCAGCAGCTTGGATAGCGATCAGCCCCAGCATTTT
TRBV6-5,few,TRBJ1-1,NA,CASSYSGSPNTEAFF,TGTGCCAGCAGTTACTCCGGGTCACCGAACACTGAAGCTTTCTTT
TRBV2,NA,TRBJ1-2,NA,CASSSTGNGNGYTF,TGTGCCAGCAGTTCAACAGGGAACGGAAATGGCTACACCTTC
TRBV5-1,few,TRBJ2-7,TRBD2,CASSWGLAGEQYF,TGCGCCAGCAGCTGGGGACTAGCGGGAGAGCAGTACTTC
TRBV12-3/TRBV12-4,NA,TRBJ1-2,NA,CASRSGEGYTF,TGTGCCAGCAGGTCCGGTGAGGGCTACACCTTC
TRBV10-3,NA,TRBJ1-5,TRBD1,CAISGQGGNQPQHF,TGTGCCATCAGTGGACAGGGTGGGAATCAGCCCCAGCATTTT
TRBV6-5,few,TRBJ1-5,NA,CASSYSGGDQPQHF,TGTGCCAGCAGTTACTCTGGTGGAGATCAGCCCCAGCATTTT
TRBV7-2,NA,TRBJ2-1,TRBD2,CASSLATSGRAAYNEQFF,TGTGCCAGCAGCTTAGCAACTAGCGGGAGGGCCGCCTACAATGAGCAGTTCTTC
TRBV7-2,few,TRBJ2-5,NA,CASGRTHREETQYF,TGTGCCAGCGGGCGGACACATAGGGAAGAGACCCAGTACTTC
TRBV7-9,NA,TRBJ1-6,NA,CASSLGGYNNSPLHF,TGTGCCAGCAGCTTAGGGGGGTACAATAATTCACCCCTCCACTTT
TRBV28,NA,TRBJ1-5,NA,CASTQNLVRVNQPQHF,TGTGCCAGCACCCAGAACTTGGTTAGGGTTAATCAGCCCCAGCATTTT
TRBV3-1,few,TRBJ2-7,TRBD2,CASSQTSGAYEQYF,TGTGCCAGCAGCCAGACTAGCGGGGCCTACGAGCAGTACTTC
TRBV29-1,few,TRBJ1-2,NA,CSVPTGWRGDGYTF,TGCAGCGTGCCTACAGGGTGGAGGGGAGATGGCTACACCTTC
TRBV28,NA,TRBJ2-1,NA,CASSPRGTSGEQFF,TGTGCCAGCAGTCCCCGGGGGACGAGCGGGGAGCAGTTCTTC
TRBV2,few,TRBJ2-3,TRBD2,CASIDPHGGRVAADTQYF,TGTGCCAGCATTGACCCCCATGGCGGGAGGGTAGCTGCAGATACGCAGTATTTT
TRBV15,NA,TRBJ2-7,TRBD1,CATSRDRTGSYEQYF,TGTGCCACCAGCAGAGATCGGACAGGCTCCTACGAGCAGTACTTC
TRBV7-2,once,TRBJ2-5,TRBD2,CASSRRLAAYRETQYF,TGTGCCAGCAGCCGGCGACTAGCGGCCTACCGGGAGACCCAGTACTTC
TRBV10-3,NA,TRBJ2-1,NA,CAISESGRSSYNEQFF,TGTGCCATCAGTGAGTCCGGGCGGAGCTCCTACAATGAGCAGTTCTTC
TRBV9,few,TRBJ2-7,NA,CASSLSALSLEQYF,TGTGCCAGCAGCCTGTCGGCGTTATCTCTCGAGCAGTACTTC
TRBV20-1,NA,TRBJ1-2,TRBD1,CSARDRDRGNYGYTF,TGCAGTGCTAGGGACCGGGACAGGGGTAACTATGGCTACACCTTC
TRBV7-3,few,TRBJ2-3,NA,CASSLDRIPTDTQYF,TGTGCCAGCAGCTTAGATAGGATCCCCACAGATACGCAGTATTTT
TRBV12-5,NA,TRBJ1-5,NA,CASVRSGNQPQHF,TGTGCTAGTGTTAGAAGTGGCAATCAGCCCCAGCATTTT
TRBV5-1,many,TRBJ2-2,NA,CASSPLGGGDTGELFF,TGCGCCAGCAGCCCCCTAGGGGGGGGAGACACCGGGGAGCTGTTTTTT
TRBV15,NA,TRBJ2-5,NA,CATSTGRETQYF,TGTGCCACCAGCACAGGAAGGGAGACCCAGTACTTC
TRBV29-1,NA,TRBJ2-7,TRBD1,CSVVQGASYEQYF,TGCAGCGTTGTCCAGGGGGCTTCCTACGAGCAGTACTTC
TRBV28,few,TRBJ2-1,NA,CASIPSSLISYNEQFF,TGTGCCAGCATCCCCTCCAGCCTCATCTCCTACAATGAGCAGTTCTTC
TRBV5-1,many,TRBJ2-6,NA,CASSLGGSGANVLTF,TGCGCCAGCAGCTTGGGAGGGTCTGGGGCCAACGTCCTGACTTTC
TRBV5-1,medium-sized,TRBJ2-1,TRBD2,CASSSHTSGRANEQFF,TGCGCCAGCAGCTCCCACACTAGCGGGAGGGCCAATGAGCAGTTCTTC
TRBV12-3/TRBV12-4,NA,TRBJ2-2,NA,CASSLRDAGELFF,TGTGCCAGCAGTTTAAGGGATGCCGGGGAGCTGTTTTTT
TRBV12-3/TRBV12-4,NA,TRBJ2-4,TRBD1,CASSNIRGPGDIQYF,TGTGCCAGCAGTAACATCAGGGGGCCGGGGGACATTCAGTACTTC
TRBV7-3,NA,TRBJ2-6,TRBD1,CASSPRDRTSGANVLTF,TGTGCCAGCAGCCCCCGGGACAGGACCTCTGGGGCCAACGTCCTGACTTTC
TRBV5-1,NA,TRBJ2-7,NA,CASSFGNPPYEQYF,TGCGCCAGCAGCTTCGGGAACCCCCCCTACGAGCAGTACTTC
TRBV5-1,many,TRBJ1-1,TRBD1,CASSWTGMNTEAFF,TGCGCCAGCAGCTGGACAGGGATGAACACTGAAGCTTTCTTT
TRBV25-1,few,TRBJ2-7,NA,CARPCASSYEQYF,TGTGCCAGACCATGCGCTAGCTCCTACGAGCAGTACTTC
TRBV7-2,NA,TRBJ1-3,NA,CASSPHQTGQGNTIYF,TGTGCCAGCAGCCCGCACCAGACAGGCCAGGGAAACACCATATATTTT
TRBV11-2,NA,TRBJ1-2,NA,CASSLVTDYGYTF,TGTGCCAGCAGCTTAGTAACCGACTATGGCTACACCTTC